These T cell receptor beta chains were read from a single sample in a study of T cell changes during pregnancy in multiple sclerosis. Profiled with immunoSEQ multiplex PCR; TCRdb holds only in-frame clones, not every one. The table has roughly 110,000 clones, roughly 92% seen once. The sequencing here drew on peripheral blood, taken in the third trimester of pregnancy. The receptor source for this set is a female donor in good health, enrolled as a control in a pregnancy study. Both conserved end residues are trimmed from each CDR3.

15 TRBV11-2 ASSSPGVRGRTGELF
12 TRBV2 ASSEVGGQETQY
12 TRBV6-5 ASSDGRASYEQY
15 TRBV19 ASSFLAVLAGADTQY
14 TRBV30 AWRSRDRGLVGELF
13 TRBV12-5 ASGLGGPGGVEAF
12 TRBV14 ASSTGTGADTQY
13 TRBV10-3 AISAAGQGIYGYT
12 TRBV6-5 ASSRTGSGNTIY
11 TRBV5-1 ASSLGGTDTQY
13 TRBV4-2 ASSPTTGGNTEAF
14 TRBV15 ATSRGGQGLSYEQY
12 TRBV30 AWSGGQLGETQY
13 TRBV10-3 AISTSGGSTDTQY
13 TRBV19 ASSPRDRVSPEAF
12 TRBV30 AWTADRLNTEAF
14 TRBV5-1 ASSLVTGDGTDTQY